This entry is about one TCR beta chain. In the original analysis: Estimates of nucleated cell counts were drawn from the amplification of reference gene primers. Assay used: immunoSEQ multiplex PCR; TCRdb lists only in-frame clones, some missing. Clone size and V and J calls were adopted from that table, with D and trimming inferred from the DNA. The table includes 240,000 or so clones, around 88% detected once. The source of the sample is a study of blood T cell repertoires in COVID-19. As for the study in general: Collection of acute and convalescent COVID-19 samples took place in the United States, Italy and Spain. Nucleic acid was either cDNA or gDNA, and it came from T cells, B-cell-depleted T cells, or PBMCs.

The CDR3 runs to 18 residues. Trimming cost V 5 bases and J 0 bases, with 20 bases left between them. In germline, CDR1 is MNHNY, CDR2 SVGAGI (reference sequence). Material: peripheral blood. The clonotype was recovered from an elderly man with acute or convalescent COVID-19. The rearrangement uses TRBV6-6 and TRBJ1-5; a possible D gene is TRBD1 (5 bases). The CDR3 region is CASSPLGMQGYSNQPQHF. The CDR3, as DNA: TGTGCCAGCAGTCCGCTGGGGATGCAGGGATATAGCAATCAGCCCCAGCATTTT.